This paragraph reports one T cell receptor beta chain. These data belong to a study of blood T cell repertoires in COVID-19. Data came from immunoSEQ multiplex PCR; TCRdb stores just in-frame clones and leaves some out. This sample yields some 200,000 clones, of which more than 80% are seen a single time; roughly 1.3% belongs to the top ten. The specimen was peripheral blood. The origin of this receptor is a woman younger than 45 with COVID-19, enrolled during active disease.

CDR3 loop: CASSPGLHMGGYTF. The DNA of the CDR3 is TGTGCCAGTAGCCCGGGACTCCATATGGGAGGCTACACCTTC. The chain joins TRBV19 to TRBJ1-2; D is perhaps TRBD1 (5 bases). The V end was cut by 6 bases, the J end by 8 bases, with 19 bases between. CDR1 LNHDA and CDR2 SQIVND come from the germline V gene (reference sequence). This CDR3 contains 14 residues.